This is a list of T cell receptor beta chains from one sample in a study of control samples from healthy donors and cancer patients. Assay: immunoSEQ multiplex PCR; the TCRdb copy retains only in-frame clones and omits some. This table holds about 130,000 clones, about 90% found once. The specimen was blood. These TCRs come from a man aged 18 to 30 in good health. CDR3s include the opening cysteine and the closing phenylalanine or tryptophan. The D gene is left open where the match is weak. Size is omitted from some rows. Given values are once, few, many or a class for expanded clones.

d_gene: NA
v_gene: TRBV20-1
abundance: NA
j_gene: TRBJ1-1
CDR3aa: CSASSQAGSGDFF
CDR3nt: TGCAGTGCTAGTAGCCAGGCAGGGTCTGGCGATTTCTTT

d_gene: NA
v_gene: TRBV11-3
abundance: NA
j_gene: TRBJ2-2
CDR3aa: CASSLIQGTGELFF
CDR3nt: TGTGCCAGCAGCTTAATCCAGGGAACTGGGGAGCTGTTTTTT

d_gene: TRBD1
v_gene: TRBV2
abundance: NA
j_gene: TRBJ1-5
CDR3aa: CASSVEGQNYSNQPQHF
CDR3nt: TGTGCCAGCAGCGTCGAGGGACAGAATTATAGCAATCAGCCCCAGCATTTT

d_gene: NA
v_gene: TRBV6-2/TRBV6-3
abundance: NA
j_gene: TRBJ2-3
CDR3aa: CASSYSWGGGTADTQYF
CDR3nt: TGTGCCAGCAGTTACTCTTGGGGGGGAGGGACAGCAGATACGCAGTATTTT

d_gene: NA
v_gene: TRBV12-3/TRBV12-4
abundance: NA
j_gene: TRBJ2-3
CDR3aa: CASSSTSTDTQYF
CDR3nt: TGTGCCAGCAGCTCCACTAGCACAGATACGCAGTATTTT

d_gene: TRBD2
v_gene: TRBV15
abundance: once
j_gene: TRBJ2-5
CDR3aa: CATSTRTSGIGETQYF
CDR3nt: TGTGCCACCAGCACGCGGACTAGCGGGATAGGGGAGACCCAGTACTTC

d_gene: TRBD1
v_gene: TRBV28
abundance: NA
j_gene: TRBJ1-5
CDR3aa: CASSWTGGTNQPQHF
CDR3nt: TGTGCCAGCAGTTGGACAGGGGGAACCAATCAGCCCCAGCATTTT

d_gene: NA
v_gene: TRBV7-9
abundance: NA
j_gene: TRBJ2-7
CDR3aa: CASSSKQADTLGGYEQYF
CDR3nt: TGTGCCAGCAGCTCGAAGCAGGCGGACACCCTAGGGGGATACGAGCAGTACTTC

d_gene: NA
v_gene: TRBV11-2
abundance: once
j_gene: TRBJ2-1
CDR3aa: CASSRDRSNEQFF
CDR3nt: TGTGCCAGCAGCCGAGATCGGAGTAATGAGCAGTTCTTC

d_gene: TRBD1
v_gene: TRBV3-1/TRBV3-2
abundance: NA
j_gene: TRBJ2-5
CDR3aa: CASSQSPGQKSLAQYF
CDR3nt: TGTGCCAGCAGCCAAAGCCCGGGACAGAAGAGCCTGGCCCAGTACTTC

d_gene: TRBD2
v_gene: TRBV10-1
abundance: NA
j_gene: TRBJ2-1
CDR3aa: CASSSTSGVSSYNEQFF
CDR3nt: TGCGCCAGCTCCTCAACTAGCGGGGTTAGCTCCTACAATGAGCAGTTCTTC

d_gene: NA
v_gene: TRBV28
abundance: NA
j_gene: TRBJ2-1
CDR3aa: CASSFWGLVRNEQFF
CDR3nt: TGTGCCAGCAGTTTTTGGGGTTTGGTCCGGAATGAGCAGTTCTTC

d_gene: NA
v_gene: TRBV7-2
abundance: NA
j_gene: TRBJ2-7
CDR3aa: CASSWNTGPYEQYF
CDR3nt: TGTGCCAGCAGCTGGAACACAGGGCCCTACGAGCAGTACTTC

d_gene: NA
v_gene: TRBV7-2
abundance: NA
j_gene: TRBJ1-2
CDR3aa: CASSSRTQGSGGNYGYTF
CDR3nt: TGTGCCAGCAGCTCCAGGACTCAGGGGTCCGGAGGGAACTATGGCTACACCTTC

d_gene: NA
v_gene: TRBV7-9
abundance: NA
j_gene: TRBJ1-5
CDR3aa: CASSLGAGDQPQHF
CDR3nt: TGTGCCAGCAGCTTAGGGGCAGGGGATCAGCCCCAGCATTTT

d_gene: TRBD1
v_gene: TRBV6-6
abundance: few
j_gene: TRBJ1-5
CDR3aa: CASSYSEDRGYQPQHF
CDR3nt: TGTGCCAGCAGTTACTCTGAGGACAGGGGGTATCAGCCCCAGCATTTT

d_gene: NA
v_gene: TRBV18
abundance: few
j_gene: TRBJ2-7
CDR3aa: CASSSEGEQYF
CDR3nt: TGTGCCAGCTCATCAGAGGGCGAGCAGTACTTC

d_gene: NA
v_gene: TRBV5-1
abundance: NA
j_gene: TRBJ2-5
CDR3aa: CASSREGETQYF
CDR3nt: TGCGCCAGCTCTAGAGAGGGGGAGACCCAGTACTTC

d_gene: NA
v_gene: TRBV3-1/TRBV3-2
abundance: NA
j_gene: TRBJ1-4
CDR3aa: CASSRWQGSTDEKLFF
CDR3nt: TGTGCCAGCAGCCGCTGGCAGGGGTCAACTGATGAAAAACTGTTTTTT

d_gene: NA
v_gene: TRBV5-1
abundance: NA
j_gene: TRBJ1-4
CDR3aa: CASSLAAGKRATNEKLFF
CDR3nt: TGCGCCAGCAGCTTGGCGGCAGGGAAAAGGGCAACTAATGAAAAACTGTTTTTT

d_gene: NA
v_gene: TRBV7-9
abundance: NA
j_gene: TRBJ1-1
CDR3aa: CASSLGGGISTEAFF
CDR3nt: TGTGCCAGCAGCTTAGGCGGGGGGATCAGCACTGAAGCTTTCTTT

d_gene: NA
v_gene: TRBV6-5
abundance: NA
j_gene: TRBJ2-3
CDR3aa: CASKSGWGTDTQYF
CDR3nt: TGTGCCAGCAAATCCGGTTGGGGCACAGATACGCAGTATTTT

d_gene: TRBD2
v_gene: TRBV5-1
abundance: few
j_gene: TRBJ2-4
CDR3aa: CASSWGKLAGELKGAKNIQYF
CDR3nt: TGCGCCAGCAGCTGGGGAAAATTAGCGGGAGAGCTGAAAGGGGCCAAAAACATTCAGTACTTC

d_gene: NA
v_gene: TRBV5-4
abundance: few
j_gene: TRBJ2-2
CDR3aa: CASSTRGTANTGELFF
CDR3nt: TGTGCCAGCAGCACCCGGGGGACAGCGAACACCGGGGAGCTGTTTTTT

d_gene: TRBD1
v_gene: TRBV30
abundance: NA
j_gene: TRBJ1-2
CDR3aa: CAWIQAGDRKF
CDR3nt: TGTGCCTGGATCCAAGCTGGGGACAGAAAGTTC

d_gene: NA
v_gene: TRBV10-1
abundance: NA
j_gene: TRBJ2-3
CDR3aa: CASSPTRTDTQYF
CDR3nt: TGCGCCAGCAGCCCGACCCGCACAGATACGCAGTATTTT

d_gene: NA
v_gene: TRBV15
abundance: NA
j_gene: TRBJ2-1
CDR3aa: CATSRKGSYNEQFF
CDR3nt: TGTGCCACCAGCAGGAAAGGGTCCTACAATGAGCAGTTCTTC

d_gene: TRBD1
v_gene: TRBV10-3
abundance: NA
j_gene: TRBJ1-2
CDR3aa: CAISELGQGQDGYTF
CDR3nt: TGTGCCATCAGTGAGCTCGGACAGGGTCAGGATGGCTACACCTTC

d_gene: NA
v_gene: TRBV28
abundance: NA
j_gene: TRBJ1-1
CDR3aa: CASSKEDTEAFF
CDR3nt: TGTGCCAGCAGTAAGGAGGACACTGAAGCTTTCTTT

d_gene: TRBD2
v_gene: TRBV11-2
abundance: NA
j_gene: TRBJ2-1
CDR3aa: CASRPGLAGEYNEQFF
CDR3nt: TGTGCCAGCAGGCCCGGACTAGCGGGAGAATACAATGAGCAGTTCTTC

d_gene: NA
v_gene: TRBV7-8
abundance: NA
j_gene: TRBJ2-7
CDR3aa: CASSLETGAYEQYF
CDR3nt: TGTGCCAGCAGCTTGGAGACAGGAGCATACGAGCAGTACTTC

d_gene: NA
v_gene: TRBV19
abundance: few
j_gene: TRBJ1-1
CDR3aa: CASSIDPSQGIGTEAFF
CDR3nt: TGTGCCAGTAGTATAGATCCGTCACAGGGAATCGGGACTGAAGCTTTCTTT

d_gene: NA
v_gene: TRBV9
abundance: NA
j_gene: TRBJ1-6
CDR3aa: CASSVLYNSPLHF
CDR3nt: TGTGCCAGCAGCGTCCTGTATAATTCACCCCTCCACTTT

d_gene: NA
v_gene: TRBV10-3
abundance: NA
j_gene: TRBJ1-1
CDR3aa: CAIRQTREAFF
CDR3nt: TGTGCCATCAGACAGACCCGTGAAGCTTTCTTT

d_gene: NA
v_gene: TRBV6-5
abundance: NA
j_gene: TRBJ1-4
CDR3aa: CASRINEKLFF
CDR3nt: TGTGCCAGCAGAATAAATGAAAAACTGTTTTTT

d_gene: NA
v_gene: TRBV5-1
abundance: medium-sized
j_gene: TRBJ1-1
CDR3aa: CASSLSGLNTEAFF
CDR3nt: TGCGCCAGCAGCTTATCGGGATTGAACACTGAAGCTTTCTTT

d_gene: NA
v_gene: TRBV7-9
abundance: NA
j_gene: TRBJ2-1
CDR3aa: CASSSRLLYNEQFF
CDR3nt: TGTGCCAGCAGCTCGAGACTTCTCTACAATGAGCAGTTCTTC

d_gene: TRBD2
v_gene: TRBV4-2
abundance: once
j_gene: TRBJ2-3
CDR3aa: CASSQGTLAGVADTQYF
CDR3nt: TGTGCCAGCAGCCAAGGCACCCTAGCGGGAGTCGCAGATACGCAGTATTTT

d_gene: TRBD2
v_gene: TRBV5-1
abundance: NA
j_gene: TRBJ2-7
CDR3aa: CASSTGTIHEQYF
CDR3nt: TGCGCCAGCAGCACGGGGACTATCCACGAGCAGTACTTC

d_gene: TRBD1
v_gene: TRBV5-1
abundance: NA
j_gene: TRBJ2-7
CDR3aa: CASSAGQGNPSYEQYF
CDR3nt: TGCGCCAGCAGCGCGGGACAGGGTAATCCATCCTACGAGCAGTACTTC

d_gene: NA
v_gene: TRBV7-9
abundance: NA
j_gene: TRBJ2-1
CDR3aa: CASSHRTGYPRNEQFF
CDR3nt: TGTGCCAGCAGCCACCGAACAGGGTACCCACGGAATGAGCAGTTCTTC

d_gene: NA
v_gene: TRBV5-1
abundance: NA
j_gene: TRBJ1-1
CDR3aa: CASERQNTEAFF
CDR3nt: TGCGCCAGCGAGAGACAGAACACTGAAGCTTTCTTT

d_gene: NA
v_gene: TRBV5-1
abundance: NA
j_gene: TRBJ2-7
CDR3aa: CASRAQGISYEQYF
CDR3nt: TGCGCCAGCAGAGCACAGGGCATCTCCTACGAGCAGTACTTC

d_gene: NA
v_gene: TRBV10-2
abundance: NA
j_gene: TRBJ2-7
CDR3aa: CASSESKQAPMPAF
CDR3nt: TGCGCCAGCAGTGAGTCGAAGCAGGCCCCGATGCCGGCTTTC

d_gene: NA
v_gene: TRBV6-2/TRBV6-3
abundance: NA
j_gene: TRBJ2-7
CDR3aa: CASSYGRTYEQYF
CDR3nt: TGTGCCAGCAGTTACGGGAGAACCTACGAGCAGTACTTC

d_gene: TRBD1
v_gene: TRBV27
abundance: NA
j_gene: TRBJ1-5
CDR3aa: CASSYRGGNQPQHF
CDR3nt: TGTGCCAGCAGTTACAGGGGTGGCAATCAGCCCCAGCATTTT

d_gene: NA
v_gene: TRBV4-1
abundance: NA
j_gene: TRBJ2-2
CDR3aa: CASSQGGIGTGELFF
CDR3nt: TGCGCCAGCAGCCAAGGGGGGATAGGGACCGGGGAGCTGTTTTTT

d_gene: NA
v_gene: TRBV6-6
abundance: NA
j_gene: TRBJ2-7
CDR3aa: CASNGPSLYEQYF
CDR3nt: TGTGCCAGCAACGGCCCTAGCCTCTACGAGCAGTACTTC

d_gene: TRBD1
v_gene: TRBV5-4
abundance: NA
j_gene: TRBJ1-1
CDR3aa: CASSGDRNTEAFF
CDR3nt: TGTGCCAGCAGCGGGGACAGGAACACTGAAGCTTTCTTT

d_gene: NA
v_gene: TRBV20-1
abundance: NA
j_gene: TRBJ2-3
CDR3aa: CSARTDTQYF
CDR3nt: TGCAGTGCCCGCACAGATACGCAGTATTTT